The sequence of this T cell receptor (beta chain) was determined in a study of siplizumab effects on memory and regulatory T cells (dated by TCRdb to the late 2010s). In terms of the full investigation: The effect of the anti-CD2 antibody siplizumab on alloreactive T-cell subsets was examined in allogeneic mixed lymphocyte reactions constructed from human PBMCs. Findings and caveats that apply to the study as a whole: The cumulative frequency of alloreactive sequences traceable to unstimulated CD4+ memory T cells was significantly reduced by siplizumab. In reactions with siplizumab, an average of roughly 70% of mappable alloreactive CD4+ clones were Treg-derived, compared with around 28% in control reactions. Because sequences at frequencies below about 10^-5 were poorly captured, only a minor fraction of alloreactive clones could be mapped back to unstimulated subsets. About 75-95% of proliferating CD4+ or CD8+ clones could not be given a naive or memory phenotype. The suppressive function of proliferating Tregs from siplizumab cultures was not functionally confirmed. Compared with memory T cells, unstimulated naive T cells appeared more diverse, and naive cells seemed to make a substantial contribution to the alloresponse.

Library prep was done by the immunoSEQ multiplex PCR assay. Approximately 100,000 TCR templates per sample were assayed on the deep sequencing platform. Genomic DNA extracted from sorted T cells was the material used for TCRbeta CDR3 sequencing. Concerning the study's data processing: The R programming language was used for clonal analysis of the TCRbeta CDR3 data. Alloreactive CD4+ and CD8+ clones were defined by comparing unstimulated samples with post-reaction CFSE-low samples. Alloreactive CD4+ clones were assigned to regulatory or non-regulatory origin by matching sequences to sorted unstimulated Treg and non-Treg repertoires. The table was pulled from immuneACCESS by TCRdb, which kept in-frame rearrangements only. Such tables lose some clones; where checked, under half of the loss comes from unresolved V genes, and the rest has no known cause. V and J calls and clone size are those listed in that table; D and trimming were worked out from the DNA. The sample table shows more than 95,000 clones, and 94% are seen once. Roughly 1.8% of the sample comes from the top ten.

The CDR3, cysteine through phenylalanine, is 16 amino acids long. Only the CDR3 portion is preserved as DNA: 48 bases, with reading frame beginning at the first base. Trimming costs V 4 bases and J 0 bases, and their ends lie 13 bases apart. CDR1 and CDR2, per the germline V gene, are SGHRS and YFSETQ. TCRbeta CDR3 sequencing was performed on sorted unstimulated T cells and on proliferating T cells recovered from mixed lymphocyte reactions. Fresh whole blood from 9 to 11 HLA-typed healthy donors was used as the source from which PBMCs were isolated. To map where alloreactive clones came from, unstimulated CD4+ non-regulatory T cells were FACS-sorted. As regards this clone: Its target antigen remains unknown. Nothing much larger sits one base from this clone, and base qualities are not available.

The sample consisted of non-Treg CD4+ T cells sorted from blood. The sample's cell subset or site, from its label and the paper: FACS-sorted unstimulated CD4+ non-regulatory T cells. The chain is assembled from TRBV5-1 and TRBJ1-4; the D segment cannot be called with confidence. The clonotype was recovered from a human donor in good health. The CDR3 region reads CASSPSGSATNEKLFF. Read as DNA, the sequence is TGCGCCAGCAGCCCTAGCGGATCTGCAACTAATGAAAAACTGTTTTTT. The full variable domain, completed from the reference TRBV5-1 and TRBJ1-4 proteins outside the CDR3, reads KAGVTQTPRYLIKTRGQQVTLSCSPISGHRSVSWYQQTPGQGLQFLFEYFSETQRNKGNFPGRFSGRQFSNSRSEMNVSTLELGDSALYLCASSPSGSATNEKLFFGSGTQLSVL.